This entry lists 14 T cell receptor beta chains sequenced from one sample in a study of a mutant IDH1 vaccine in newly diagnosed glioma. Their specific antigens are unknown. As to time point: week 5, during vaccination. The investigators gave 300 ug of mutant IDH1 20-mer peptide in each vaccine dose, together with topical imiquimod. This table comes from immunoSEQ multiplex PCR, and its TCRdb copy is limited to in-frame clones, with some not included. The data show about 51,000 clones, around 78% seen once. Sequenced here: PBMCs, sampled from a glioma patient whose treatment included an IDH1 peptide vaccine. The receptor source for this set is a middle-aged woman with glioma.

This chain links TRBV2 with TRBJ2-3; tentative D call: TRBD2 (5 bases). Trimming shortened V by 2 bases and J by 13 bases, and 16 bases separated the two germline ends. This CDR3 is 13 amino acids long. Germline CDR1 and CDR2: SNHLY and FYNNEI. DNA of the CDR3: TGTGCCAGCAGTGAATCGAACGGGGTTAAAAAGTATTTT. It yields the protein CASSESNGVKKYF.

The V call is TRBV30, the J call TRBJ2-3; 8 bases map to TRBD2. In germline, CDR1 is GTSNPN, CDR2 SVGIG (reference sequence). V trimming: 5 bases; J trimming: 0 bases; junction bases outside the gene matches: 10. This CDR3 has 16 residues. The CDR3: CAWSGGAPPSTDTQYF. CDR3 coding DNA: TGTGCCTGGTCGGGGGGGGCTCCCCCTAGCACAGATACGCAGTATTTT.

The table lists this clone with a few counts. V gene TRBV6-1 combines with J gene TRBJ1-2; 9 bases match TRBD1. Germline V CDR1 and CDR2: MNHNS, SASEGT. The CDR3 extends over 15 amino acids. The V and J ends lost 3 bases and 8 bases, in that order; junction bases with no gene match: 10. CDR3: CASSERKGQGWGYTF. In DNA form, the CDR3 reads TGTGCCAGCAGTGAGCGCAAGGGACAGGGTTGGGGCTACACCTTC.

This chain's CDR3 is CASSPTPVASGRSPLHF. CDR3 DNA sequence: TGTGCCAGCAGTCCTACTCCCGTGGCCTCTGGGAGGTCACCCCTCCACTTT. V usage is TRBV6-4 and J usage is TRBJ1-6, with unresolved D. CDR1 is MRHNA, CDR2 SNTAGT, per germline. V shed 5 bases and J shed 10 bases, with 24 bases lying between them. The CDR3 extends over 17 amino acids.

This CDR3 reads CASSLRGGGTQETQYF. The CDR3 coding sequence is TGCGCCAGCAGCTTAAGAGGTGGGGGCACCCAAGAGACCCAGTACTTC. V is TRBV5-1 and J is TRBJ2-5, with D perhaps matching TRBD1 (6 bases). V shed 2 bases and J shed 1 base, with 15 bases lying between them. The CDR3 is 16 amino acids. CDR1 is SGHRS, CDR2 YFSETQ, per germline.

This clone was picked up one time. The J gene is TRBJ1-1, the V gene TRBV5-8, with 8 bases aligning to TRBD1. The CDR3 runs 14 residues. CDR1 and CDR2 (germline): SGHTS, YDEGEE. V shed 7 bases and J 0 bases; nucleotides not matched to a gene: 5. CDR3 nucleotides: TGTGCCAGCGCCAGGGGGCCGATGAACACTGAAGCTTTCTTT. This codes for CASARGPMNTEAFF.

The table lists this clone with a count of one. The chain is built from TRBV9 and TRBJ2-5, with TRBD2 identical over 7 bases. The CDR3 spans 13 residues. CDR1 and CDR2 from the germline V gene are SGDLS and YYNGEE. V was pared by 3 bases and J by 2 bases, with 1 base of the junction left unmatched. The CDR3, as DNA: TGTGCCAGCAGCGGGGGGGGTCAAGAGACCCAGTACTTC. Encoded protein: CASSGGGQETQYF.

This chain connects TRBV2 to TRBJ2-6; D uncertain. Between the trimmed V and J ends, which lost 7 bases and 15 bases, there was a span of 22 bases. CDR1 and CDR2 (germline): SNHLY, FYNNEI. This CDR3 has 14 residues. CDR3 loop: CASILEVGLGDLTF. The CDR3, as DNA: TGTGCCAGCATCTTGGAAGTGGGCTTAGGCGACCTGACTTTC.

V gene TRBV9 combines with J gene TRBJ2-1; D not resolved. V lost 3 bases and J 0 bases, leaving 7 bases between the germline ends. This CDR3 comprises 14 residues. CDR1 SGDLS and CDR2 YYNGEE come from the germline V gene. The CDR3 DNA reads TGTGCCAGCAGCGAACAGAGCTCCTACAATGAGCAGTTCTTC. This gives the protein CASSEQSSYNEQFF.

This chain uses TRBV7-9 with TRBJ2-7; the match to TRBD2 covers 10 bases. CDR1 SEHNR and CDR2 FQNEAQ come from the germline V gene (reference sequence). The CDR3 consists of 17 residues. Trimming at V came to 4 bases and at J to 3 bases, leaving 12 bases not matched to a gene. The CDR3 region has the DNA TGTGCCAGCAGCTCCACCCGGGGTAGCGGGGGGCTCTACGAGCAGTACTTC. As protein: CASSSTRGSGGLYEQYF.

This clone has only a few counts. V gene TRBV7-6 combines with J gene TRBJ1-1; 7 bases line up with TRBD1. V lost 8 bases and J lost 1; bases outside the gene matches: 4. This CDR3 has 13 amino acids. Germline CDR1 reads SGHVS; CDR2 reads FNYEAQ. Here the CDR3 reads CASQQGTNTEAFF. The CDR3, as DNA: TGTGCCAGCCAACAGGGGACGAACACTGAAGCTTTCTTT.

To note about this clone: One end of the junction fails to match germline, which may point to a read error. The chain employs TRBV2 and TRBJ1-4, with a weak D call TRBD1 (6 bases). Germline V gene lookup returns CDR1 SNHLY and CDR2 FYNNEI. The CDR3 length is 11 residues. The CDR3 DNA reads TGTGCCAGCAACGTGGGGGGCAGAACCACTTTT. This codes for CASNVGGRTTF.

This sequence joins TRBV4-2 and TRBJ1-6; D is undetermined. Germline V gives CDR1 LGHNA, CDR2 YNFKEQ. The CDR3 covers 17 residues. The V and J ends lost 1 base and 0 bases respectively, with 10 bases between them. In DNA form, the CDR3 reads TGTGCCAGCAGCCAAGGGAATCGGGGCTCCTATAATTCACCCCTCCACTTT. This sequence encodes CASSQGNRGSYNSPLHF.

J is TRBJ1-4 and V is TRBV5-5; no reliable D call. This CDR3 has 14 amino acids. Trimming cost V 0 bases and J 8 bases, with 11 bases left between them. Per germline, CDR1 SGHKS and CDR2 YYEKEE (reference sequence). CDR3 residues: CASSLDVATEKLFF. In nucleotides, the CDR3 is TGTGCCAGCAGCTTGGATGTGGCCACCGAAAAACTGTTTTTT.